A selection of T cell receptor beta chains follows, all from one sample in a study of T cell responses to AZD1222 COVID-19 vaccine. Assay: immunoSEQ multiplex PCR; the TCRdb copy retains only in-frame clones and omits some. This sample has more than 90,000 clones; around 89% occur once, and the top ten carry approximately 7.1%. The starting material was peripheral blood, obtained 28 days after the second AZD1222 dose. The origin of the receptors is an adult who received the AZD1222 COVID-19 vaccine. Each CDR3 is given with its conserved first and last residue. A D gene is named only where the DNA matches it firmly.

len | d_gene | j_gene | v_gene | CDR3aa
15 | TRBD1 | TRBJ1-1 | TRBV27 | CASNRDRVYGTEAFF
16 | - | TRBJ2-4 | TRBV27 | CASSPLMGAIQNIQYF
15 | - | TRBJ2-5 | TRBV2 | CASNRPEFGQETQYF
13 | - | TRBJ1-2 | TRBV29-1 | CSVESAGSYGYTF
15 | TRBD1 | TRBJ1-5 | TRBV28 | CASSVGQGSNQPQHF
12 | TRBD1 | TRBJ2-7 | TRBV10-3 | CAITGGSYEQYF
14 | TRBD1 | TRBJ2-1 | TRBV7-9 | CASSLETGWNEQFF
16 | TRBD1 | TRBJ1-2 | TRBV13 | CASSTQDRGLSYGYTF
15 | TRBD2 | TRBJ2-1 | TRBV4-1 | CASSHLAGEINEQFF
12 | - | TRBJ1-1 | TRBV30 | CAWRGLGTEAFF
15 | TRBD2 | TRBJ2-1 | TRBV2 | CASDLLAGGDNEQFF
15 | - | TRBJ2-1 | TRBV24-1 | CATSDGWGSRNEQFF
13 | - | TRBJ2-7 | TRBV15 | CATSRGGSYEQYF
13 | - | TRBJ1-1 | TRBV28 | CASSPPWSTEAFF
14 | - | TRBJ1-4 | TRBV6-5 | CASRKGRRDEKLFF
13 | - | TRBJ1-5 | TRBV29-1 | CSEERRGLGPQHF
15 | TRBD2 | TRBJ2-3 | TRBV3-1/TRBV3-2 | CASSSGLSGTDTQYF
14 | - | TRBJ1-2 | TRBV7-6 | CASSLASGGYGYTF
12 | - | TRBJ2-1 | TRBV4-2 | CASSQVQNEQFF
14 | - | TRBJ2-7 | TRBV30 | CAYTQGGQSYEQYF
11 | - | TRBJ1-2 | TRBV12-3/TRBV12-4 | CASSSIYGYTF
11 | - | TRBJ2-7 | TRBV25-1 | CASSVYYEQYF
16 | TRBD1 | TRBJ2-4 | TRBV5-1 | CASSERTGTGGNIQYF
15 | - | TRBJ2-7 | TRBV5-4 | CASSFGVSAGYEQYF
15 | - | TRBJ2-3 | TRBV24-1 | CATSEQAGGKDTQYF
16 | - | TRBJ2-7 | TRBV5-1 | CASSLATGTVSYEQYF
16 | TRBD2 | TRBJ2-2 | TRBV9 | CASSSRLAGYTGELFF
16 | TRBD2 | TRBJ2-1 | TRBV24-1 | CATSDFTSGRAHEQFF
11 | - | TRBJ1-1 | TRBV29-1 | CSVRLGTEAFF